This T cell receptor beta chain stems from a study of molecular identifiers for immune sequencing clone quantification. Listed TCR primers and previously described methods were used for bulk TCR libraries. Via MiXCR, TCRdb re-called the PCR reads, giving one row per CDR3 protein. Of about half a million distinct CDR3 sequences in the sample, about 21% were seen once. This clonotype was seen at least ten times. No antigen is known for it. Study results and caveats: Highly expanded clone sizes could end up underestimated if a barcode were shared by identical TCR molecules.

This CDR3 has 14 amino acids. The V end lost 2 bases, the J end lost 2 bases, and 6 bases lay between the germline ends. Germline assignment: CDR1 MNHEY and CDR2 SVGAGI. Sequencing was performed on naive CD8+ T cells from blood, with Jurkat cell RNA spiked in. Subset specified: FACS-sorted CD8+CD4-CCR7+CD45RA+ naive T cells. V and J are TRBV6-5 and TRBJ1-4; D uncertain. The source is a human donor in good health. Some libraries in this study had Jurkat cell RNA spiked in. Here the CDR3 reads CASSYEGTNEKLFF. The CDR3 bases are TGTGCCAGCAGTTACGAGGGTACTAATGAAAAACTGTTTTTT.